This TCR beta chain was obtained from a study of blood T cell repertoires in COVID-19. Study-wide context: T cells, B-cell-depleted T cells, or PBMCs provided the cDNA or gDNA that served as material.

Assay used: immunoSEQ multiplex PCR; TCRdb lists only in-frame clones, some missing. In the table there are 250,000 to 300,000 clones, roughly 86% of which are singletons. This CDR3 contains 13 residues. The V end lost 2 bases, the J end lost 5 bases, and 9 bases lay between the germline ends. Looked up from germline, CDR1 is MGHRA and CDR2 is YSYEKL. Specimen: peripheral blood. This receptor was obtained from a woman in her twenties or thirties with COVID-19, enrolled during active disease. The rearrangement joins TRBV4-1 to TRBJ1-2; D unresolved. The CDR3 region is CASSQTSGYGYTF. The CDR3 nucleotides are TGCGCCAGCAGCCAAACGTCGGGGTATGGCTACACCTTC.